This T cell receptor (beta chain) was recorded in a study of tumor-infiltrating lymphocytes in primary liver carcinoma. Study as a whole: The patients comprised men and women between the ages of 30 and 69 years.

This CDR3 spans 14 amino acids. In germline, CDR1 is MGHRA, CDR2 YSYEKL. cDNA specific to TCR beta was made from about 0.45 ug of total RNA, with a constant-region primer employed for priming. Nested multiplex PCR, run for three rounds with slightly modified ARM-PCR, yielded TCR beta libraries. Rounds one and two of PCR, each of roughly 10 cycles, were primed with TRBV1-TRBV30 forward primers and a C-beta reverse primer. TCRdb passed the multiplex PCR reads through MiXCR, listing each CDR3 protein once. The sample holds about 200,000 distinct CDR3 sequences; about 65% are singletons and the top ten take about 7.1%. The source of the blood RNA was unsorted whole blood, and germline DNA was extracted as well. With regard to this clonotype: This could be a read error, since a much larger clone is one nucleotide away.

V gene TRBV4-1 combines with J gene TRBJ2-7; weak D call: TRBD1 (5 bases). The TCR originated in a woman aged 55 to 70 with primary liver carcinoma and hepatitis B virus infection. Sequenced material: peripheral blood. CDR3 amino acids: CASSRDSMTYERYF. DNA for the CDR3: TGCGCCAGCAGTCGCGACAGCATGACCTACGAGCGGTACTTC.